This TCR beta chain is drawn from a study of shared clonotypes between healthy human individuals. Study-wide findings and caveats: In general, naive subsets displayed greater estimated richness than memory subsets did.

Assay: immunoSEQ multiplex PCR; the TCRdb copy retains only in-frame clones and omits some. The sample carries hundreds of thousands of clones, 95% to 98% recorded once. As for this clone: Its antigen is undetermined.

CDR3 length: 13 amino acids. The trim removed 2 bases at V and 4 bases at J, leaving 1 base unmatched. Germline CDR1 is MNHEY and CDR2 is SVGAGI. The TCR sequence derives from a young woman in good health. The sample taken for sequencing was naive CD4+ T cells sorted from blood. Subset defined: CD45RA+ positively selected. V and J are TRBV6-5 and TRBJ1-2; 7 nucleotides align to TRBD1. The CDR3 protein is CASSYRQGYGYTF. CDR3 coding DNA: TGTGCCAGCAGTTACCGACAGGGCTATGGCTACACCTTC.